Only one count was recorded for the clone carrying this T cell receptor beta chain. This sample is drawn from a study of somatic mutations in cytotoxic T cells in rheumatoid arthritis. On the study more broadly: In some cases, T-cell populations stained with V beta antibodies were flow-sorted at nearly 100% purity, and these included V beta1+ cells sequenced for TCRB.

TCRdb keeps only in-frame clones here, not all; method: immunoSEQ multiplex PCR. The sample contains about 30,000 clones, approximately 85% of which appear only once. Positive magnetic bead selection separated CD4+ and CD8+ cells, and flow cytometry confirmed purity. The V and J ends lost 3 bases and 10 bases respectively, with 19 bases between them. Per the germline V gene, CDR1 is LGHNA and CDR2 is YNFKEQ. This CDR3 contains 15 residues. Sequences were obtained from CD8+ T cells sorted from blood. V usage is TRBV4-2 and J usage is TRBJ2-1; D is possibly TRBD1 (6 bases). The TCR sequence derives from an adult with rheumatoid arthritis. DNA of the CDR3: TGTGCCAGCAGCCAGTCCTCAAATGCAGGGGTCGAGCAGTTCTTC. This sequence encodes CASSQSSNAGVEQFF.